This T cell receptor (beta chain) was recorded in a study of T cells in Graves' hyperthyroidism and ophthalmopathy. Trimming took 0 bases from V and 5 from J; bases not matched to a gene: 5. The CDR3 length is 16 residues. CDR1 is DFQATT and CDR2 is SNEGSKA in the germline V gene (reference sequence). Patients aged 18 to 65 with hyperthyroidism were newly diagnosed, with duration under 2 months. Patients having uncontrolled infection, another autoimmune disease, pregnancy or lactation were not included. Sample collection date corresponds to first hyperthyroidism diagnosis, prior to any ophthalmopathy symptoms. This sample holds PBMCs from 8 to 10 ml fresh peripheral blood. A word on this clonotype: This sequence may be a read error, since a much larger clone differs from it by one base.

The CDR3 regions of TCR beta were amplified from RNA transcripts. The HTBI set primed first-round TCR CDR3 RT-PCR. TCRdb reprocessed the multiplex PCR reads via MiXCR and lists one record per CDR3 protein. This repertoire shows 550,000 to 650,000 distinct CDR3 sequences, approximately 15% found once; its top ten account for roughly 5.5%. V and J are TRBV20-1 and TRBJ2-1, with TRBD2 matching over 12 bases. The TCR sequence derives from a woman aged 25 to 39 with Graves' hyperthyroidism that later progressed to Graves' ophthalmopathy. Input material: blood. In nucleotides, the CDR3 is TGCAGTGCTAGAGATCTGGGACTAGCGGGCCACAATGAGCAGTTCTTC. Its protein is CSARDLGLAGHNEQFF.